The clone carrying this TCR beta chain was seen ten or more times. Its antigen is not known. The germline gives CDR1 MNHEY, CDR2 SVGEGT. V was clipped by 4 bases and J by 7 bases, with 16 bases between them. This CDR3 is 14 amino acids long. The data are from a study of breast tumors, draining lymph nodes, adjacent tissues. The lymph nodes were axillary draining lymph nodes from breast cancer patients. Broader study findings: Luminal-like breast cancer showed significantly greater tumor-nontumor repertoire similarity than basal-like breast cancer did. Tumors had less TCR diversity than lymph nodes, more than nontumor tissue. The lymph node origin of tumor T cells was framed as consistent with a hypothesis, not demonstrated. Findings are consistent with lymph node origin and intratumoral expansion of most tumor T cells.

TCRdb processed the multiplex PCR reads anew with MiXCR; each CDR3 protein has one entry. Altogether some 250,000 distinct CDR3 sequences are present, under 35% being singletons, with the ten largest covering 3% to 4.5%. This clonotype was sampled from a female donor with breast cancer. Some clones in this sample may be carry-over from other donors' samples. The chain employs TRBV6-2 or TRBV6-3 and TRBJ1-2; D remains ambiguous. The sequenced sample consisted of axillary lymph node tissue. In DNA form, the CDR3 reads TGTGCCAGCAGTTCCTCAGGAGGAGCCCGTGGCTACACCTTC. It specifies CASSSSGGARGYTF.